This TCR beta chain was sequenced during a study of cytomegalovirus exposure and HLA in healthy donors. Study results and caveats: An observed cluster of highly shared sequence variants was recorded as a likely sequencing artifact. Presence/absence analyses rested on an assumption that sequencing depth was roughly uniform across donors.

Note on this clone: Its antigen is still unknown.

Losses at the gene ends were 2 bases for V and 8 bases for J; bases not matched to a gene: 12. Germline CDR1 and CDR2: SGHDT and YYEEEE. This CDR3 has 16 amino acids. Vbeta (60) and Jbeta (13) primers were used in the PCR. The assay was immunoSEQ multiplex PCR, and TCRdb's table has in-frame clones only and misses some. The profile shows 100,000 to 130,000 clones, about 80% of them singletons. At the time of sampling, donors were nominally healthy, though unrecorded immune exposures were likely. The receptor was isolated from a man in his thirties or forties in good health and CMV-seropositive. The rearrangement joins TRBV5-6 to TRBJ1-2; 10 bases align to TRBD1. Sample: PBMCs. Here the CDR3 DNA reads TGTGCCAGCAGCTTCTACTCGACAGGGGGCGCCCGGGGCTACACCTTC. Encoded protein: CASSFYSTGGARGYTF. Based on the CDR3 plus reference TRBV5-6 and TRBJ1-2, the full variable domain is DAGVTQSPTHLIKTRGQQVTLRCSPKSGHDTVSWYQQALGQGPQFIFQYYEEEERQRGNFPDRFSGHQFPNYSSELNVNALLLGDSALYLCASSFYSTGGARGYTFGSGTRLTVV.